Sequencing of this T cell receptor (beta chain) was carried out in a study of cytomegalovirus exposure and HLA in healthy donors. Study-level points and caveats: 150 to 200 TCR beta chains were listed as cytomegalovirus-associated. Diagnosis of cytomegalovirus status made by the classifier reportedly showed high specificity and sensitivity.

The CDR3 length is 17 residues. In germline, CDR1 is LNHDA, CDR2 SQIVND (reference sequence). V was trimmed by 1 base and J by 1 base, leaving 14 bases between them. TCRdb keeps only in-frame clones here, not all; method: immunoSEQ multiplex PCR. Altogether 250,000 to 400,000 clones are present, roughly 87% being singletons, with the ten largest covering approximately 0.95%. This clone was observed a single time. The antigen is unknown. This rearrangement joins TRBV19 to TRBJ1-5; D may be TRBD1 (5 bases). The sequence was obtained from a man aged 25 to 45 in good health and CMV-seronegative. What was sequenced was PBMCs. The CDR3 sequence is CASSIAWGDLSNQPQHF. Written as DNA, the CDR3 is TGTGCCAGTAGTATAGCGTGGGGGGACCTGAGCAATCAGCCCCAGCATTTT.